This T cell receptor beta chain was sequenced in a study of blood T cell repertoires in COVID-19 (dated by TCRdb to 2019 to 2021). In the study overall: Samples covering the acute and convalescent phases of COVID-19 were provided by collaborators in the United States, Italy and Spain. The samples were drawn from the first 160 participants of the ongoing ImmuneRACE study and from about 1,200 subjects provided by 6 global collaborators. Subjects who had been exposed to COVID-19, were actively infected with it, or had recovered from it provided the deeply sampled blood TCRbeta repertoires that made up the dataset. The material from the prospective study consisted of cDNA or gDNA derived from T cells, B-cell-depleted T cells, or PBMCs. Where available, HLA class I and class II types were obtained from metadata supplied by the sample provider rather than from assay-based typing. The repertoires were released in a freely available public database meant as a resource for research on the immune response to SARS-CoV-2. The sample metadata nearly always contained a de-identified subject ID, COVID-19 status, age in years and sex.

TCRbeta CDR3 regions were amplified from genomic DNA using the immunoSEQ Assay, a bias-controlled multiplex PCR. From the authors' description of their analysis: The number of nucleated cells in each sample was estimated from the amplification of reference gene primers within the assay. To quantify the absolute abundance of each unique TCRbeta CDR3 rearrangement, sequence reads were collapsed and filtered. For each sample, productive Simpson clonality was calculated as the square root of Simpson's diversity index across productive rearrangements. The source is immuneACCESS, and TCRdb retained only in-frame sequences with V and J called. Part of the clones is not carried over; for the studies checked, unresolved V genes explain less than half of this, and the remainder is unexplained. V and J calls and clone size are as listed in that table; D and trimming were resolved from the DNA. Here the sample has 350,000 to 450,000 clones; less than 85% occur a single time. Roughly 3.6% of the sample is held by the ten biggest clonotypes.

From the germline V gene, CDR1 is LGHNA and CDR2 is YNFKEQ. From the cysteine through the phenylalanine, the CDR3 covers 21 amino acids. Only CDR3 DNA is held: 63 bases, read in frame from base 1. Trimming takes 2 bases off V and 7 bases off J; junction bases not matched to a gene: 22. Study-level results and caveats: Clinical and demographic metadata were provided uncurated, with the amount varying by source and participant.

Collaborating institutions collected whole blood in K2EDTA tubes following their own protocols. For TCRbeta analysis, collaborator samples were shipped as frozen whole blood, as isolated PBMCs, or as DNA extracted from either sample type. Points on this clone: Its specific antigen is unknown. There are no base qualities to consult, and no much larger clone falls within one base.

Material for sequencing was peripheral blood. The sequence was collected from a woman between 18 and 29 years old with acute or convalescent COVID-19. The chain was built from TRBV4-2 and TRBJ2-1; a stretch of 11 junction bases matches TRBD2. The DNA is TGTGCCAGCAGCCAAATAGGAGGGGGACAGGGTTTACTAGCGGGGGTTAATGAGCAGTTCTTC. It codes for CASSQIGGGQGLLAGVNEQFF.